This T cell receptor beta chain was sequenced for a study of identical twins. TCRdb called the 5' RACE reads again in MiXCR, with one record for every CDR3 protein. Of hundreds of thousands of distinct CDR3 sequences listed, approximately 9% are singletons. This clonotype occurred a few times. The same sample was also used in a study of yellow fever vaccine responses in identical twins.

What was sequenced was PBMCs. This clonotype was sampled from a woman aged 18-35 years in good health.

The CDR3 spells CASSPPEGETQYF. CDR3 coding DNA: TGTGCCAGCAGCCCCCCTGAGGGTGAGACCCAGTACTTC. The rearrangement links TRBV3-1 to TRBJ2-5, with a possible D match to TRBD2 (5 bases). The germline V gene encodes CDR1 LGHDT and CDR2 YNNKEL (reference sequence). CDR3 length: 13 amino acids. Trimming shortened V by 4 bases and J by 5 bases, and 11 bases separated the two germline ends.